The 9 T cell receptor beta chains reported below all come from one sample, sequenced in a study of blood T cell repertoires in COVID-19 (dated by TCRdb to the early 2020s). The library was produced with the immunoSEQ multiplex PCR assay. What TCRdb holds here is the immuneACCESS table cut down to in-frame rearrangements. Part of the clones is not present; checked against another copy, under half of the missing clones reflect an unresolved V gene, and the others are unexplained. In this sample the table shows some 260,000 clones, around 90% of which occur a single time. The top ten clones comprise roughly 3.1% of the sample. Sequencing was done on a sample of peripheral blood. Receptor source: a man younger than 30 with active or convalescent COVID-19.

As concerns this clone: This sample includes further DNA sequences coding for the same CDR3. The chain carries TRBV15 and TRBJ1-5, with 7 bases aligning to TRBD1. The germline gives CDR1 LNHNV, CDR2 YYDKDF (reference sequence). The ends lost 2 bases at V and 2 bases at J; junction bases unmatched: 0. The CDR3 is made up of 14 amino acids. The CDR3 loop reads CATSRTGGNQPQHF. The DNA of the CDR3 is TGTGCCACCAGCAGAACAGGGGGCAATCAGCCCCAGCATTTT.

The V call is TRBV30, the J call TRBJ2-5, with D unclear. Germline CDR1 and CDR2: GTSNPN and SVGIG (reference sequence). This CDR3 has 12 residues. V shed 1 base and J shed 5 bases, with 8 bases lying between them. The CDR3 is CAWSAGRETQYF. The CDR3, as DNA: TGTGCCTGGAGTGCGGGTAGGGAGACCCAGTACTTC.

The genes are TRBV14 and TRBJ1-4; 7 positions agree with TRBD1. Germline V lookup: CDR1 SGHDN, CDR2 FVKESK. This CDR3 has 13 residues. Trimming cost V 0 bases and J 13 bases; bases outside gene matches: 5. The CDR3 DNA reads as TGTGCCAGCAGCCAAGATAGGACAGGAAGACTGTTTTTT. Translated: CASSQDRTGRLFF.

J is TRBJ2-1 and V is TRBV9, with 11 bases fitting TRBD2. With 4 bases clipped from V and 3 bases from J, the junction kept 3 bases outside the gene matches. Germline V gene lookup returns CDR1 SGDLS and CDR2 YYNGEE. CDR3 size: 15 residues. CDR3 in amino acids: CASSSGLAVYNEQFF. Written as DNA, the CDR3 is TGTGCCAGCAGCTCGGGACTAGCGGTCTACAATGAGCAGTTCTTC.

This clone was seen just once. The chain uses TRBV7-3 and TRBJ1-2; no clear D. The CDR3 is made up of 13 amino acids. Germline CDR1 is SGHTA and CDR2 is FQGTGA. The ends were cut back, 6 bases at V and 8 bases at J, with 16 bases in the middle. The CDR3 region is CASSQGSGVGYTF. The CDR3 DNA reads TGTGCCAGCAGTCAAGGGTCCGGGGTCGGCTACACCTTC.

This rearrangement joins TRBV27 to TRBJ2-1; TRBD2 matches at 7 bases. V shed 8 bases and J 10 bases; nucleotides not matched to a gene: 8. Looked up from germline, CDR1 is MNHEY and CDR2 is SMNVEV (reference sequence). This CDR3 contains 12 residues. CDR3 amino acids: CASPWGGNEQFF. In DNA, the CDR3 is TGTGCCAGCCCATGGGGGGGAAACGAGCAGTTCTTC.

V is TRBV27 and J is TRBJ2-1, with D perhaps matching TRBD1 (6 bases). Trimming shortened V by 2 bases and J by 13 bases, and 24 bases separated the two germline ends. From germline, CDR1 is MNHEY and CDR2 SMNVEV (reference sequence). CDR3 size: 16 residues. Here the CDR3 reads CASSLRWLYGDTGQFF. In DNA, the CDR3 is TGTGCCAGCAGTTTAAGATGGCTGTATGGGGACACCGGTCAGTTCTTC.

The chain employs TRBV29-1 and TRBJ2-7; 10 bases match TRBD2. The J segment lost 2 bases and the V segment lost 2 bases, leaving 6 bases of the junction unmatched. Germline values: CDR1 SQVTM, CDR2 ANQGSEA. This CDR3 has 15 amino acids. The CDR3 here is CSVEFPLAGAYEQYF. CDR3 DNA: TGCAGCGTTGAATTCCCCCTAGCGGGAGCCTACGAGCAGTACTTC.

The chain carries TRBV10-3 and TRBJ2-2; the match to TRBD2 covers 9 bases. The CDR3 loop spans 16 amino acids. V lost 0 bases, J lost 2 bases, and 1 base stayed unmatched. Germline assignment: CDR1 ENHRY and CDR2 SYGVKD. Here the CDR3 DNA reads TGTGCCATCAGTGAGTCTAGCGGGGGAAACACCGGGGAGCTGTTTTTT. Amino acids: CAISESSGGNTGELFF.